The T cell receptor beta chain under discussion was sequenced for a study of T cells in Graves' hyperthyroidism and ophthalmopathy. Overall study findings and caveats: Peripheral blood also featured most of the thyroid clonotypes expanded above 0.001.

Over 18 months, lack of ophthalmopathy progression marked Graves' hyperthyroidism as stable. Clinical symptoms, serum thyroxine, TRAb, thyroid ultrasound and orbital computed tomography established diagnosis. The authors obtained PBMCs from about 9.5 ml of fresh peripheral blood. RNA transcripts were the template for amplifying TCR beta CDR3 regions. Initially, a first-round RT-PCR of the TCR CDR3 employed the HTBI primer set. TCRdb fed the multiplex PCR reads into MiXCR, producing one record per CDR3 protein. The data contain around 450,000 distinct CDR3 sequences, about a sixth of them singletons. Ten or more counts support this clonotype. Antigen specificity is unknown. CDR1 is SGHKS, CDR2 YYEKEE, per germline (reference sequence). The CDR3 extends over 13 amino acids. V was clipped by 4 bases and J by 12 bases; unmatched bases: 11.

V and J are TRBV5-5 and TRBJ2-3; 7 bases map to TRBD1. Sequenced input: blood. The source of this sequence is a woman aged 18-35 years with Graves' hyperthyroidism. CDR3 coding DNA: TGTGCCAGCAGCAGAGAACAGGGGACAAGCCAGTATTTT. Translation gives CASSREQGTSQYF.